The 19 T cell receptor beta chains reported below all come from one sample, sequenced in a study of graft-versus-host responses after intestinal transplantation. The antigens for these receptors are not known. Sequencing used immunoSEQ multiplex PCR; TCRdb keeps in-frame clones, though not all of them. The sample shows about 130,000 clones, roughly 91% of them seen only once. The sequences come from unstimulated CD4+ T cells sorted from spleen or lymph node cells, collected before intestinal transplant. These receptors were obtained from a human donor who received an intestinal transplant.

As for this clone: At the DNA level, this CDR3 is encoded by other sequences in the same sample as well. The rearrangement links TRBV28 to TRBJ1-4; D is possibly TRBD1 (6 bases). The germline V gene encodes CDR1 MDHEN and CDR2 SYDVKM. The CDR3 is 14 amino acids. Trimming left V 6 bases short and J 3 bases short, with 11 bases between. The CDR3 spells CASSLSGANEKLFF. The CDR3 nucleotides read TGTGCCAGCAGCCTCTCAGGGGCTAATGAAAAACTGTTTTTT.

Only one count was recorded for this clone. The gene calls are TRBV9 and TRBJ2-1; a weak D match, TRBD1 (6 bases). The ends were cut back, 0 bases at V and 7 bases at J, with 8 bases in the middle. The CDR3 sequence is 13 residues long. Germline V gives CDR1 SGDLS, CDR2 YYNGEE. This CDR3 is CASSVDRENEQFF. For the CDR3, the DNA is TGTGCCAGCAGCGTAGACAGGGAGAATGAGCAGTTCTTC.

The chain uses TRBV10-1 and TRBJ2-3; D is uncertain. The germline V gene has CDR1 WNHNN and CDR2 SYGVQD (reference sequence). This CDR3 has 13 residues. V was trimmed by 4 bases and J by 2 bases, leaving 7 bases between them. In DNA, the CDR3 is TGCGCCAGCAGTGCTCCAGACACAGATACGCAGTATTTT. Protein: CASSAPDTDTQYF.

V gene TRBV19 combines with J gene TRBJ1-5; 10 bases line up with TRBD1. Germline V lookup: CDR1 LNHDA, CDR2 SQIVND (reference sequence). The CDR3 totals 15 residues. The V and J ends lost 3 bases and 5 bases, in that order; junction bases with no gene match: 4. The CDR3 spells CASSIRGTGDQPQHF. Here the CDR3 DNA reads TGTGCCAGTAGTATCCGGGGGACAGGGGATCAGCCCCAGCATTTT.

The V gene is TRBV4-1, the J gene TRBJ1-6, with D possibly being TRBD1 (5 bases). The CDR3 is 16 amino acids. V was trimmed by 6 bases and J by 10 bases, leaving 22 bases between them. Germline-derived CDR1 and CDR2 are MGHRA and YSYEKL. CDR3 DNA sequence: TGCGCCAGCAGATATAGGGAGCAGGGTGGGGAATCACCCCTCCACTTT. Translated, it gives CASRYREQGGESPLHF.

The V and J genes are TRBV2 and TRBJ1-1, with a tentative D call TRBD1 (6 bases). The V gene's germline CDR1 is SNHLY and CDR2 FYNNEI. The CDR3 sequence is 13 residues long. The V gene lost 4 bases and the J gene lost 5 bases, with 11 bases spanning the gap. CDR3 region: CASSADRLTEAFF. The CDR3 bases are TGTGCCAGCAGTGCAGACAGGCTAACTGAAGCTTTCTTT.

V usage is TRBV5-6 and J usage is TRBJ2-7, with TRBD1 identical over 7 bases. V lost 4 bases, J lost 3 bases, and 10 bases stayed unmatched. The CDR3 is 15 residues long. CDR1 SGHDT and CDR2 YYEEEE come from the germline V gene. CDR3 region: CASSRAATGNYEQYF. The CDR3, as DNA: TGTGCCAGCAGCCGCGCAGCGACAGGGAACTACGAGCAGTACTTC.

This clone was picked up one time. The chain employs TRBV5-3 and TRBJ2-5, with TRBD1 identical over 12 bases. TRBV5-3 is an open reading frame, and its role is uncertain. The CDR3 spans 19 residues. The V segment lost 7 bases and the J segment 1 base; nucleotides outside the gene matches: 17. The CDR3 sequence: CARGKTGTGGAGVQETQYF. As DNA, the CDR3 is TGTGCCAGAGGTAAAACCGGGACAGGGGGCGCGGGAGTCCAAGAGACCCAGTACTTC.

The chain is built from TRBV6-5 and TRBJ1-5, with 7 positions matching TRBD1. The CDR3 extends over 14 amino acids. CDR1 and CDR2 (germline): MNHEY, SVGAGI. V was clipped by 5 bases and J by 4 bases; unmatched bases: 5. The CDR3 bases are TGTGCCAGCAGTGCCCGGGACAGTAATCAGCCCCAGCATTTT. Protein product: CASSARDSNQPQHF.

This clone appeared a single time. V usage is TRBV27 and J usage is TRBJ1-4, with 7 bases that match TRBD1. The CDR3 consists of 14 residues. Germline CDR1 is MNHEY and CDR2 is SMNVEV (reference sequence). V trimming: 4 bases; J trimming: 8 bases; junction bases outside the gene matches: 7. CDR3 DNA sequence: TGTGCCAGCAGTTCCCCGGGACAGACCGAAAAACTGTTTTTT. Translated: CASSSPGQTEKLFF.

This chain uses TRBV2 with TRBJ2-7, with 12 bases fitting TRBD2. The CDR3 consists of 15 residues. V shed 6 bases, J shed 4 bases, and the junction held 7 bases outside the gene matches. CDR1 and CDR2 (germline): SNHLY, FYNNEI. The CDR3 sequence is CASRKGGLAGYEQYF. CDR3 nucleotide sequence: TGTGCCAGCAGGAAGGGTGGACTAGCGGGATACGAGCAGTACTTC.

The V call is TRBV7-3, the J call TRBJ2-2, with D unclear. The germline gives CDR1 SGHTA, CDR2 FQGTGA. The V end lost 2 bases, the J end lost 5 bases, and 9 bases lay between the germline ends. CDR3 length: 14 amino acids. In DNA form, the CDR3 reads TGTGCCAGCAGCTTATTCTGGGGAACCGGGGAGCTGTTTTTT. Its translation: CASSLFWGTGELFF.

The chain joins TRBV4-1 to TRBJ1-1, with 7 bases aligning to TRBD1. Germline V gene lookup returns CDR1 MGHRA and CDR2 YSYEKL. CDR3 length: 16 residues. V trimming: 0 bases; J trimming: 0 bases; junction bases outside the gene matches: 4. CDR3 region: CASSQDRDRLNTEAFF. The CDR3 coding sequence is TGCGCCAGCAGCCAAGATAGGGACAGACTGAACACTGAAGCTTTCTTT.

The chain joins TRBV4-1 to TRBJ2-5; TRBD1 is a possible D gene (5 bases). The CDR3 is 16 amino acids. Germline V gene lookup returns CDR1 MGHRA and CDR2 YSYEKL. V lost 1 base to trimming and J lost 6 bases, with 18 bases between them. For the CDR3, the DNA is TGCGCCAGCAGCCAAGTATCGCAGGGCCTTCGGAAGACCCAGTACTTC. Translated: CASSQVSQGLRKTQYF.

The J gene is TRBJ2-7, the V gene TRBV27; D unresolved. The CDR3 is made up of 14 amino acids. CDR1 is MNHEY, CDR2 SMNVEV, per germline (reference sequence). V lost 7 bases and J 4 bases, leaving 17 bases between the germline ends. This chain's CDR3 is CASNPNGIIYEQYF. CDR3 nucleotide sequence: TGTGCCAGCAACCCTAATGGCATCATATACGAGCAGTACTTC.

V is TRBV7-8 and J is TRBJ2-7; 10 nucleotides line up with TRBD2. Per germline, CDR1 SGHVS and CDR2 FQNEAQ. This CDR3 has 14 residues. Trimming at V came to 6 bases and at J to 4 bases, leaving 6 bases not matched to a gene. CDR3 sequence: CASRAGGSSYEQYF. CDR3 sequence (DNA): TGTGCCAGCAGAGCGGGGGGGAGCTCTTACGAGCAGTACTTC.

The chain is built from TRBV6-1 and TRBJ2-7; 8 nucleotides align to TRBD2. The trim removed 7 bases at V and 0 bases at J, leaving 5 bases unmatched. This CDR3 contains 14 residues. Germline V CDR1 and CDR2: MNHNS, SASEGT. DNA for the CDR3: TGTGCCAGCAACGGGAGGGGAAGCTCCTACGAGCAGTACTTC. Translated, it gives CASNGRGSSYEQYF.

The chain carries TRBV30 and TRBJ2-7; TRBD2 matches at 7 bases. The CDR3 is 16 amino acids. Per the germline V gene, CDR1 is GTSNPN and CDR2 is SVGIG (reference sequence). Losses at the gene ends were 0 bases for V and 3 bases for J; bases not matched to a gene: 11. CDR3 bases: TGTGCCTGGAGTGTACATCGGCTAGCGGAGAACTACGAGCAGTACTTC. Its translation: CAWSVHRLAENYEQYF.

V is TRBV5-6 and J is TRBJ1-3, with unresolved D. The CDR3 has 15 residues. The germline CDR1 and CDR2 sequences are SGHDT and YYEEEE. V lost 1 base and J lost 0, with 8 bases in between. CDR3 residues: CASSLFSSSGNTIYF. CDR3 nucleotides: TGTGCCAGCAGCTTGTTCTCTAGCTCTGGAAACACCATATATTTT.